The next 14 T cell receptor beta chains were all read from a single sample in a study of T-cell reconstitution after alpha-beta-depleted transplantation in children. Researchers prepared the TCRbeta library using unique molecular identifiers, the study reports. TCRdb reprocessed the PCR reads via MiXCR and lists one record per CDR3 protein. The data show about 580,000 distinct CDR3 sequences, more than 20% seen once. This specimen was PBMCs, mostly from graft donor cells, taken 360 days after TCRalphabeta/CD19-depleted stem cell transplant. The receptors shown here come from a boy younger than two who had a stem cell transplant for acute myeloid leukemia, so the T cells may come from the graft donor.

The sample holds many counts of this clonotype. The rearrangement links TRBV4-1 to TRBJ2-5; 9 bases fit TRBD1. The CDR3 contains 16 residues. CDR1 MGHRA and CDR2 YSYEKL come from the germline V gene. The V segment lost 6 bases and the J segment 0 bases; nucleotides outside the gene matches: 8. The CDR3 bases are TGCGCCAGCAGGAGAGGACAGGGGATGTACCAAGAGACCCAGTACTTC. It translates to CASRRGQGMYQETQYF.

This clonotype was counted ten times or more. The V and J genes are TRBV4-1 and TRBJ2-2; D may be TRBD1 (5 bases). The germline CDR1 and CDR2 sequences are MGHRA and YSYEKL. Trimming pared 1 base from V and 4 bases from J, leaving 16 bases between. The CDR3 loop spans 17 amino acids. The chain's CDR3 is CASSQAPPRAVTGELFF. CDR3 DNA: TGCGCCAGCAGCCAAGCCCCACCCAGGGCGGTCACCGGGGAGCTGTTTTTT.

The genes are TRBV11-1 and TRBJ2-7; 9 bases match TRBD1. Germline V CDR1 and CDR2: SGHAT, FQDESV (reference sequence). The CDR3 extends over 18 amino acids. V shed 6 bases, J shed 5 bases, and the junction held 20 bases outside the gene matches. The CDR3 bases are TGTGCCAGCAGTTCCACTGGGACAGGGAGCGGAACTCTCCACGAGCAGTACTTC. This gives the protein CASSSTGTGSGTLHEQYF.

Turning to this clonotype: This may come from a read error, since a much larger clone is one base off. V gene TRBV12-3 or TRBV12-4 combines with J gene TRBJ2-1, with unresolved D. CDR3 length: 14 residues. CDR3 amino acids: CASSQLALINERFF. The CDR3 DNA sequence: TGTGCCAGCAGTCAACTCGCACTAATTAATGAGCGGTTCTTC.

CDR3 in amino acids: CSAREKDSHPYGYTF. In DNA form, the CDR3 reads TGCAGTGCTAGGGAGAAGGACAGCCATCCCTATGGCTACACCTTC. The chain combines TRBV20-1 with TRBJ1-2; tentative D call: TRBD1 (6 bases). Trimming took 3 bases from V and 4 from J, leaving 18 bases between them. The CDR3 contains 15 residues. The V gene's germline CDR1 is DFQATT and CDR2 SNEGSKA (reference sequence).

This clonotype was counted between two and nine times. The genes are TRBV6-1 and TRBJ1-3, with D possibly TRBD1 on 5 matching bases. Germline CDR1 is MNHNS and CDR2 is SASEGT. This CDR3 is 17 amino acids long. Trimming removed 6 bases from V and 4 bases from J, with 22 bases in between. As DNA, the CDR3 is TGTGCCAGCAGGGGTCCAGGGAGCCAAGGATCGGGAAACACCATATATTTT. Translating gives CASRGPGSQGSGNTIYF.

The CDR3 sequence is CASKCTSNQPQHF. The CDR3 region has the DNA TGTGCCAGTAAGTGTACGAGCAATCAGCCCCAGCATTTT. The rearrangement uses TRBV12-3 or TRBV12-4 and TRBJ1-5; D is unclear. The CDR3 spans 13 residues. V was pared by 9 bases and J by 1 base, with 10 bases between.

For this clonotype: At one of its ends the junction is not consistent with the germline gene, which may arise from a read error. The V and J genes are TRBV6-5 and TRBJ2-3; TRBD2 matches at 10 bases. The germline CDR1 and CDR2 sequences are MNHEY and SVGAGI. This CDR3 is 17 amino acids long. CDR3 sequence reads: CASSDSLTAGGRNTQYF. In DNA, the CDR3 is TGTGCCAGCAGTGACTCGCTAACAGCGGGGGGGCGCAATACGCAGTATTTT.

Written as DNA, the CDR3 is TGTGCCACTAATGGACAGCTCCAAGAGACCCAGTACTTC. This translates into CATNGQLQETQYF. This chain joins TRBV2 and TRBJ2-5; D may be TRBD1 (6 bases). Germline CDR1 and CDR2: SNHLY and FYNNEI. Trimming left V 10 bases short and J 1 base short, with 13 bases between. This CDR3 is built from 13 residues.

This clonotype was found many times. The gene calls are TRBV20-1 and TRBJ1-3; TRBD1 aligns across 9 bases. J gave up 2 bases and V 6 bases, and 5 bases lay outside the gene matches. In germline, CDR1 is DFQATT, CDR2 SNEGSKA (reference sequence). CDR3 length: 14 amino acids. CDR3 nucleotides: TGCAGTGCCATAAGACAGGGGGCTGGAAACACCATATATTTT. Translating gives CSAIRQGAGNTIYF.

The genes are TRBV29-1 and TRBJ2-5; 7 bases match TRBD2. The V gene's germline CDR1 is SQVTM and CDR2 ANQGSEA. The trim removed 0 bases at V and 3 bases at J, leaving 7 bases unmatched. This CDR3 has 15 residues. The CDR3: CSVEDRTRGKETQYF. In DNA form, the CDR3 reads TGCAGCGTTGAAGATCGGACTAGGGGTAAAGAGACCCAGTACTTC.

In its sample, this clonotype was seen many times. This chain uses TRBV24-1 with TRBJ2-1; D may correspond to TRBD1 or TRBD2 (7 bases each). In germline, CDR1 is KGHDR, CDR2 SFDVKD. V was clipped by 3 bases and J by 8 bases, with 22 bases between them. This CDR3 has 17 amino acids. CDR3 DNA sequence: TGTGCCACCAGTGATCCGACAGGGAGGGCGGTATCCGATGAGCAGTTCTTC. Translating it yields CATSDPTGRAVSDEQFF.

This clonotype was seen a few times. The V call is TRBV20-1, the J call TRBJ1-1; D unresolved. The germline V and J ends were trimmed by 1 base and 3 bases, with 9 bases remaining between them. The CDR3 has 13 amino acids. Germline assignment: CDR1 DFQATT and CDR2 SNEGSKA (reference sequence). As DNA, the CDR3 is TGCAGTGCTAGAGTCATGAGGGACACTGAAGCTTTCTTT. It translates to CSARVMRDTEAFF.

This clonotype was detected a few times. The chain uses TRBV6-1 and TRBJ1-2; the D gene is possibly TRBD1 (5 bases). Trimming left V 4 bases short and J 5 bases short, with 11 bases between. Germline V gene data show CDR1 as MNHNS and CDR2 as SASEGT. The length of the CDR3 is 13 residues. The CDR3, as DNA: TGTGCCAGCAGTGGAGATGAGGGGTATGGCTACACCTTC. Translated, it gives CASSGDEGYGYTF.